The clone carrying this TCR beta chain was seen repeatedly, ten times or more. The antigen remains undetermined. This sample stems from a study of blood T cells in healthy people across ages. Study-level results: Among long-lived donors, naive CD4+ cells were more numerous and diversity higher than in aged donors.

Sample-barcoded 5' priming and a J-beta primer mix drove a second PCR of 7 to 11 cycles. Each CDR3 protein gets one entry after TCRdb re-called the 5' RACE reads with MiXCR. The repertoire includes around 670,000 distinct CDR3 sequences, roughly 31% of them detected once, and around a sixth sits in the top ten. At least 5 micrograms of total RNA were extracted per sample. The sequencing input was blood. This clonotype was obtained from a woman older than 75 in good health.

CDR3 loop: CASSSLGPLTDTQYF. Here the CDR3 DNA reads TGTGCCAGCAGTTCCCTAGGACCCCTCACAGATACGCAGTATTTT. The V call is TRBV6-6, the J call TRBJ2-3; no clear D. Germline CDR1 and CDR2: MNHNY and SVGAGI (reference sequence). CDR3 length: 15 amino acids. V was shortened by 4 bases and J by 2 bases, with 13 bases between the two germline ends.